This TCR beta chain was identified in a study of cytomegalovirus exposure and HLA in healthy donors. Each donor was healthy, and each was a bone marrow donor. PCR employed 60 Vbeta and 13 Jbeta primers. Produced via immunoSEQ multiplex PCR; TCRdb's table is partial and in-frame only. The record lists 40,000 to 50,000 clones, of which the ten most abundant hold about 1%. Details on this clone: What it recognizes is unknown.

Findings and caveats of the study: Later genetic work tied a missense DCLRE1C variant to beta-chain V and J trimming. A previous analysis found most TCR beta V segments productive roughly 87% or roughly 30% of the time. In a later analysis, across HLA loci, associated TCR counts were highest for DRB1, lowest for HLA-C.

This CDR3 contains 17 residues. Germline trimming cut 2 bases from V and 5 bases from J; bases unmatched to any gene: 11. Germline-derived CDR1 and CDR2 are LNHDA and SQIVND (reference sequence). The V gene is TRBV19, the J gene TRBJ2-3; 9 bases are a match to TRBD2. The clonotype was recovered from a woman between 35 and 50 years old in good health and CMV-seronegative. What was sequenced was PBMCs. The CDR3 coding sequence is TGTGCCAGTAGTATACGGGGGCTAGCGGGACCCGAAGATACGCAGTATTTT. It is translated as CASSIRGLAGPEDTQYF.